Below, one TCR beta chain is given with its context. The sample originates from a study of blood T cell repertoires in COVID-19. Study details: COVID-19 samples, acute and convalescent, were from the United States, Italy and Spain. The cDNA or gDNA used as material had been derived from T cells, B-cell-depleted T cells, or PBMCs.

Per the study methods: Estimation of nucleated cell counts was performed using reference gene primer amplification. TCRdb keeps only in-frame clones here, not all; method: immunoSEQ multiplex PCR. The DNA was the basis for D and trimming; V, J and clone size are from that table. The table has 240,000 or so clones, roughly 90% seen once. The CDR3 totals 13 residues. Germline V gives CDR1 SGDLS, CDR2 YYNGEE. The V end was cut by 0 bases, the J end by 4 bases, with 6 bases between. The rearrangement joins TRBV9 to TRBJ2-3; no clear D gene. The sequenced sample consisted of peripheral blood. The receptor comes from a man in his 60s who had recovered from COVID-19. The CDR3 protein is CASSVDSPDTQYF. The CDR3, as DNA: TGTGCCAGCAGCGTAGACAGCCCAGATACGCAGTATTTT.